The 27 T cell receptor beta chains presented below share a single source sample, sequenced in a study of shared clonotypes between healthy human individuals (dated by TCRdb to 2020 to 2022). Library method: the immunoSEQ multiplex PCR assay. This immuneACCESS table, as held by TCRdb, lists in-frame sequences with V and J called but not all clones. Of the missing ones, under half trace to an unresolved V gene in checked studies; the others have no known cause. Across this sample there are roughly 700,000 clones, with around 91% seen only once. The top ten hold about a third of the sample. Sequencing was performed on memory CD8+ T cells from PBMCs. Sample cell subset or site, as interpreted from the label and publication: CD45RO+ cells pooled with CCR7-negative TemRA cells. All receptors derive from a man between 18 and 35 years old in good health. Some clones in this sample may be carry-over from other donors' samples.

The chain carries TRBV5-4 and TRBJ2-2, with a possible D match to TRBD2 (5 bases). Trimming took off 0 bases at V and 3 bases at J, with 9 bases between the two ends. The CDR3 is made up of 15 amino acids. Germline CDR1 is SGHNT and CDR2 is YYREEE (reference sequence). The CDR3 DNA is TGTGCCAGCAGCTTGGATAGGACTTACACCGGGGAGCTGTTTTTT. Its protein is CASSLDRTYTGELFF.

The V gene is TRBV2, the J gene TRBJ2-7, with 8 bases fitting TRBD2. V was clipped by 6 bases and J by 2 bases; unmatched bases: 12. Looked up from germline, CDR1 is SNHLY and CDR2 is FYNNEI. The CDR3 contains 16 residues. Here the CDR3 reads CASSEPKGGLAYEQYF. The CDR3, as DNA: TGTGCCAGCAGCGAACCCAAGGGGGGACTAGCCTACGAGCAGTACTTC.

The rearrangement uses TRBV29-1 and TRBJ1-4, with D possibly being TRBD1 (5 bases). This CDR3 region has 14 residues. Trimming removed 6 bases from V and 8 bases from J, with 19 bases in between. CDR1 and CDR2 (germline): SQVTM, ANQGSEA. CDR3 amino acids: CSVDGTLGGEKLFF. For the CDR3, the DNA is TGCAGCGTAGATGGGACTCTCGGAGGAGAAAAACTGTTTTTT.

The chain links TRBV11-2 to TRBJ2-1; TRBD1 is a possible D gene (5 bases). From germline, CDR1 is SGHAT and CDR2 FQNNGV. CDR3 length equals 15 residues. V lost 5 bases, J lost 9 bases, and 20 bases lay in between. The CDR3 nucleotides read TGTGCCAGCAGCAGCAAGGGGCCCCTCAGGGCTGAGCAGTTCTTC. As protein: CASSSKGPLRAEQFF.

CDR3 in DNA: TGCGCCAGCAGCCAAGTGGCAGGGCGGCCGGGATCACCCCTCCACTTT. This gives the protein CASSQVAGRPGSPLHF. V usage is TRBV4-1 and J usage is TRBJ1-6; D may be TRBD1 (5 bases). Per germline, CDR1 MGHRA and CDR2 YSYEKL. V shed 1 base and J shed 10 bases, with 17 bases lying between them. The CDR3 has 16 residues.

The genes are TRBV7-2 and TRBJ2-7; 8 positions agree with TRBD2. This CDR3 has 14 residues. Trimming took 4 bases from V and 3 from J; bases not matched to a gene: 5. Germline CDR1 and CDR2: SGHTA and FQGNSA. The CDR3 here is CASSSSGRNYEQYF. The CDR3 DNA follows: TGTGCCAGCAGCTCTAGCGGGCGAAACTACGAGCAGTACTTC.

V and J are TRBV28 and TRBJ1-1; 8 nucleotides agree with TRBD1. The CDR3 runs to 15 residues. The ends lost 6 bases at V and 4 bases at J; junction bases unmatched: 10. Germline CDR1 and CDR2: MDHEN and SYDVKM. CDR3 DNA: TGTGCCAGCAGACCCTGGACAGGGACGACCACTGAAGCTTTCTTT. It encodes CASRPWTGTTTEAFF.

J is TRBJ2-1 and V is TRBV15, with TRBD2 matching 7 bases. V gave up 5 bases and J gave up 4 bases; unmatched junction bases: 14. The germline CDR1 and CDR2 sequences are LNHNV and YYDKDF (reference sequence). The CDR3 runs 17 residues. CDR3 loop: CATSPGPPSGAYNEQFF. CDR3 sequence (DNA): TGTGCCACCAGCCCTGGACCCCCTAGCGGAGCTTACAATGAGCAGTTCTTC.

The V gene is TRBV9, the J gene TRBJ2-7, with 11 bases fitting TRBD1. After removal of 0 bases from V and 3 bases from J, the junction contained 2 bases not matched to a gene. The CDR3 covers 15 residues. Germline-derived CDR1 and CDR2 are SGDLS and YYNGEE. The CDR3 is CASSVGTGGIYEQYF. The CDR3, as DNA: TGTGCCAGCAGCGTAGGGACAGGGGGCATCTACGAGCAGTACTTC.

Here the CDR3 reads CASSPGINEQFF. CDR3 bases: TGTGCCAGCAGTCCGGGAATAAATGAGCAGTTCTTC. J is TRBJ2-1 and V is TRBV6-6; D is perhaps TRBD2 (5 bases). This CDR3 spans 12 amino acids. Germline V lookup: CDR1 MNHNY, CDR2 SVGAGI (reference sequence). With 5 bases removed from V and 7 bases from J, the gap between germline ends came to 9 bases.

The CDR3 loop is CASSLGQDYEQYF. Written as DNA, the CDR3 is TGTGCCAGCAGCTTAGGGCAGGACTACGAGCAGTACTTC. The chain recombines TRBV7-9 with TRBJ2-7; D is unresolved. CDR1 and CDR2 from the germline V gene are SEHNR and FQNEAQ (reference sequence). The CDR3 is 13 residues long. Between the trimmed V and J ends, which lost 1 base and 3 bases, there was a span of 7 bases.

The gene calls are TRBV27 and TRBJ2-3; D gene ambiguous. From germline, CDR1 is MNHEY and CDR2 SMNVEV (reference sequence). V shed 2 bases and J shed 2 bases, with 11 bases lying between them. The CDR3 totals 15 residues. This CDR3 reads CASSLGVLDTDTQYF. The CDR3 nucleotides read TGTGCCAGCAGTTTAGGGGTTCTTGACACAGATACGCAGTATTTT.

Here the CDR3 reads CASTVTSRDGLYEQYF. CDR3 DNA sequence: TGCGCCAGCACGGTGACGAGTCGGGACGGTCTGTACGAGCAGTACTTC. The genes are TRBV5-1 and TRBJ2-7; tentatively, D is TRBD1 or TRBD2 (5 bases each). The CDR3 contains 16 residues. Germline V gene data show CDR1 as SGHRS and CDR2 as YFSETQ. V lost 6 bases and J 4 bases, leaving 23 bases between the germline ends.

This sequence joins TRBV11-2 and TRBJ2-3; D gene uncertain. Germline V gives CDR1 SGHAT, CDR2 FQNNGV. With 2 bases removed from V and 5 bases from J, the gap between germline ends came to 2 bases. The CDR3 spans 11 residues. The CDR3 sequence is CASSLLDTQYF. The CDR3, as DNA: TGTGCCAGCAGCTTACTAGATACGCAGTATTTT.

The chain joins TRBV19 to TRBJ1-1; D unclear. V gave up 5 bases and J gave up 3 bases, with 10 bases separating them. Germline values: CDR1 LNHDA, CDR2 SQIVND (reference sequence). The CDR3 spans 13 residues. The chain's CDR3 is CASSGRADTEAFF. CDR3 bases: TGTGCCAGTAGTGGGAGGGCGGACACTGAAGCTTTCTTT.

This chain links TRBV10-1 with TRBJ2-7; weak D call: TRBD2 (6 bases). The germline V gene has CDR1 WNHNN and CDR2 SYGVQD (reference sequence). Trimming stripped 8 bases from V and 0 bases from J, with 20 bases between. The length of the CDR3 is 16 residues. Here the CDR3 reads CASPEVAGTISYEQYF. For the CDR3, the DNA is TGCGCCAGCCCTGAGGTTGCGGGGACGATCTCCTACGAGCAGTACTTC.

This chain links TRBV27 with TRBJ2-2; TRBD1 aligns across 10 bases. This CDR3 contains 16 residues. V lost 2 bases and J lost 5; bases outside the gene matches: 5. Germline V gives CDR1 MNHEY, CDR2 SMNVEV (reference sequence). The CDR3: CASSLDRGLGTGELFF. The CDR3 DNA is TGTGCCAGCAGTTTAGACAGGGGGCTGGGGACCGGGGAGCTGTTTTTT.

This chain uses TRBV5-1 with TRBJ2-7; 10 bases match TRBD1. The V segment lost 0 bases and the J segment 3 bases; nucleotides outside the gene matches: 9. The length of the CDR3 is 17 residues. Per germline, CDR1 SGHRS and CDR2 YFSETQ. The CDR3 DNA sequence: TGCGCCAGCAGCTTGGCGGGACAGGGGAACCCGGGCTACGAGCAGTACTTC. Its protein product is CASSLAGQGNPGYEQYF.

This chain connects TRBV13 to TRBJ2-7; the D is unclear. The CDR3 is 14 amino acids. Germline CDR1 PRHDT, CDR2 FYEKMQ (reference sequence). Trimming took off 5 bases at V and 2 bases at J, with 13 bases between the two ends. Here the CDR3 reads CASSQTDGPYEQYF. CDR3 in DNA: TGTGCCAGCAGCCAAACGGACGGACCCTACGAGCAGTACTTC. Using reference TRBV13 and TRBJ2-7 for the parts outside the CDR3, the full variable domain is AAGVIQSPRHLIKEKRETATLKCYPIPRHDTVYWYQQGPGQDPQFLISFYEKMQSDKGSIPDRFSAQQFSDYHSELNMSSLELGDSALYFCASSQTDGPYEQYFGPGTRLTVT.

This sequence joins TRBV6-1 and TRBJ2-7, with D possibly called TRBD1 or TRBD2 (6 bases each). The V gene lost 1 base and the J gene lost 0 bases, with 19 bases spanning the gap. Germline V lookup: CDR1 MNHNS, CDR2 SASEGT. The CDR3 consists of 18 residues. DNA for the CDR3: TGTGCCAGCAGTGAAGAGGGGGGCAGGTTCTACAGCTCCTACGAGCAGTACTTC. Protein sequence: CASSEEGGRFYSSYEQYF.

The CDR3 region has the DNA TGTGCCAGTAGTACCGCATGGGACTGGAGTGAGCAGTTCTTC. Amino acid sequence: CASSTAWDWSEQFF. This chain connects TRBV19 to TRBJ2-1; possible D gene TRBD2, 6 bases. Germline V CDR1 and CDR2: LNHDA, SQIVND (reference sequence). Deletions cut 4 bases from V and 9 bases from J, with 16 bases between. The CDR3 covers 14 residues.

The gene calls are TRBV7-8 and TRBJ2-1; possible D gene TRBD1, 6 bases. Looked up from germline, CDR1 is SGHVS and CDR2 is FQNEAQ. With 4 bases removed from V and 8 bases from J, the gap between germline ends came to 21 bases. CDR3 length: 16 residues. The CDR3 sequence: CASSSDRSGLDDEQFF. CDR3 sequence (DNA): TGTGCCAGCAGCTCCGACAGGTCGGGCCTGGACGATGAGCAGTTCTTC.

The genes are TRBV10-2 and TRBJ2-7, with a possible D match to TRBD2 (7 bases). The CDR3 runs 16 residues. CDR1 is WSHSY, CDR2 SAAADI, per germline. Trimming cost V 6 bases and J 5 bases, with 23 bases left between them. The CDR3 reads CASREEWQGGGDEQYF. CDR3 nucleotides: TGCGCCAGCAGGGAAGAATGGCAGGGAGGGGGTGACGAGCAGTACTTC.

The CDR3 spells CASSFLQGSYGYTF. The CDR3 DNA is TGTGCCAGCAGCTTCTTACAGGGAAGCTATGGCTACACCTTC. V gene TRBV7-2 combines with J gene TRBJ1-2; possibly TRBD1 for D (6 bases). The CDR3 has 14 residues. The V end was cut by 3 bases, the J end by 4 bases, with 12 bases between. Germline loops: CDR1 SGHTA, CDR2 FQGNSA.

The DNA of the CDR3 is TGTGCCACCAGCAGAGAGAGGGAATGGTCCTACAATGAGCAGTTCTTC. Translation: CATSREREWSYNEQFF. The chain links TRBV15 to TRBJ2-1, with D possibly matching TRBD2 (5 bases). V lost 0 bases and J lost 1, with 10 bases in between. This CDR3 has 16 residues. CDR1 and CDR2 (germline): LNHNV, YYDKDF (reference sequence).

The V gene is TRBV10-3, the J gene TRBJ2-3, with D possibly matching TRBD1 (6 bases). The CDR3 length is 15 residues. The germline gives CDR1 ENHRY, CDR2 SYGVKD. V shed 7 bases and J shed 4 bases, with 18 bases lying between them. The CDR3 spells CAITETGKVADTQYF. CDR3 bases: TGTGCCATCACAGAAACAGGGAAGGTGGCAGATACGCAGTATTTT.

The chain recombines TRBV6-1 with TRBJ1-2; possibly TRBD1 for D (5 bases). The length of the CDR3 is 13 residues. Germline loops: CDR1 MNHNS, CDR2 SASEGT. V was cut by 1 base and J by 8 bases, with 11 bases left in between. The CDR3 sequence is CASSEGEGSGYTF. The CDR3 nucleotides read TGTGCCAGCAGTGAAGGGGAGGGGAGCGGCTACACCTTC.